The clone carrying this TCR beta chain was found once. Its antigen remains unidentified. The sample is drawn from a study of shared clonotypes between healthy human individuals. About the research overall: There were three CD4 naive, three CD4 memory, two CD8 naive and one CD8 memory plates per donor.

The test was conducted at deep level. Using immunoSEQ multiplex PCR, the repertoire was profiled, and TCRdb retains in-frame clones only, with some absent. This table holds 2 million to 3 million clones, over 85% found once. Findings and limits, study-wide: There were few donors, and this limited the genetic and exposure-history diversity represented. Among donors, the sharing of clonotypes was expected to be influenced by sequencing depth.

CDR3 size: 12 residues. The V end was cut by 4 bases, the J end by 6 bases, with 10 bases between. Germline CDR1 reads SGDLS; CDR2 reads YYNGEE. Sequencing was done on a sample of naive CD4+ T cells sorted from blood. The subset is: CD45RA+ positively selected. The chain combines TRBV9 with TRBJ1-1; D is undetermined. This sequence originates from a man aged 18 to 35 in good health. In nucleotides, the CDR3 is TGTGCCAGCAGCCCCCGGCGGTCTGAAGCTTTCTTT. The encoded protein is CASSPRRSEAFF.